Ten or more counts support the clone carrying this T cell receptor beta chain. The sample originates from a study of T cells in Graves' hyperthyroidism and ophthalmopathy. RNA transcripts were the template for amplifying TCR beta CDR3 regions. The HTBI primer set was used in a first-round RT-PCR of the TCR CDR3. In TCRdb, the multiplex PCR reads were re-called with MiXCR into one record per CDR3 protein. The sample holds 610,000 or so distinct CDR3 sequences, about 43% seen once. This CDR3 has 11 amino acids. The germline gives CDR1 SNHLY, CDR2 FYNNEI. V lost 7 bases and J 5 bases, leaving 8 bases between the germline ends.

Sequences were obtained from peripheral blood or thyroid tissue (not recorded which). V and J are TRBV2 and TRBJ1-2, with no clear D. This TCR was recovered from a young woman with Graves' hyperthyroidism. The CDR3 DNA reads as TGTGCCAGCAAACCCGAATATGGCTACACCTTC. This gives the protein CASKPEYGYTF.